The clone carrying this T cell receptor beta chain was counted once. The antigen is undetermined. The sample carries other DNA sequences with the same CDR3. The data stem from a study of OX40 agonist ivuxolimab in advanced cancers. Study-wide context: Treatment of patients was with ivuxolimab, an agonistic anti-OX40 (CD134) antibody.

Whole-study results and caveats: Antigen specificity was not determined for the expanded peripheral T cells.

V lost 9 bases to trimming and J lost 1 base, with 4 bases between them. Germline V gene sequence: CDR1 MDHEN, CDR2 SYDVKM. This CDR3 has 12 residues. The protocol was immunoSEQ multiplex PCR, while the TCRdb copy is restricted to in-frame clones and leaves out a portion. The profile shows 55,000 to 75,000 clones, about 85% of them singletons. Sequenced material: CD4+ or CD8+ T cells sorted from blood, taken in a trial of the OX40 agonist ivuxolimab. The clonotype originates from an adult with an advanced solid tumor such as melanoma, head and neck, liver or kidney cancer. The V and J genes are TRBV28 and TRBJ2-6; D unresolved. As DNA, the CDR3 is TGTGCCAGTAAGTCTGGGGCCAACGTCCTGACTTTC. Protein: CASKSGANVLTF.